One and the same sample provided the 22 T cell receptor beta chains below, sequenced in a study of blood T cells in healthy people across ages (dated by TCRdb to the mid-2010s). To prepare the library, 5' RACE was applied. Instrument used: Illumina HiSeq 2500. The second PCR ran for roughly 7 to 11 cycles and used a J-beta primer mix along with a sample-barcoded 5' primer. The public sequencing data were trimmed at Q25 with fastp and processed into clonotypes with MiXCR by TCRdb, which kept only in-frame beta chains. Rows merge per CDR3 protein into single entries with the most common DNA and genes. Across this sample there are around 900,000 distinct CDR3 sequences, with about 53% seen only once. The top ten constitute about 21% of the sample. Material: blood. All receptors come from an older woman in good health.

In this sample, this clonotype turned up a few times. V is TRBV9 and J is TRBJ2-2, with D hard to call. Trimming took off 0 bases at V and 0 bases at J, with 6 bases between the two ends. The CDR3 consists of 15 residues. CDR1 is SGDLS and CDR2 is YYNGEE in the germline V gene. The chain's CDR3 is CASSVGQANTGELFF. The CDR3 nucleotides read TGTGCCAGCAGCGTAGGGCAAGCGAACACCGGGGAGCTGTTTTTT.

The CDR3 DNA sequence: TGTGCCAGCAGCCCTGACTCTGTAGGTGGCTACACCTTC. Encoded protein: CASSPDSVGGYTF. The rearrangement links TRBV7-2 to TRBJ1-2; D remains ambiguous. Germline V gives CDR1 SGHTA, CDR2 FQGNSA. There are 13 residues in the CDR3. V gave up 5 bases and J gave up 7 bases, with 14 bases separating them.

V and J are TRBV6-2 or TRBV6-3 and TRBJ2-4; a weak D match, TRBD2 (5 bases). The better agreement between TRBJ2-7 and the DNA end casts doubt on the J call. This CDR3 is built from 16 residues. Germline lookup yields CDR1 MNHEY and CDR2 SVGEGT. CDR3 coding DNA: TGTGCCAGCAGTTACGGTTATGGCGGGCCCTCCTACGAGCAGTACTTC. As protein: CASSYGYGGPSYEQYF.

The gene calls are TRBV12-3 or TRBV12-4 and TRBJ2-4; the D gene is possibly TRBD2 (5 bases). The DNA end favors TRBJ2-7, so the J call may be wrong. This CDR3 comprises 14 residues. Here the CDR3 DNA reads TGTGCCAGAAGTATACATGGTAATCGGGGCGAGCAGTACTTC. Residues: CARSIHGNRGEQYF.

There are a few counts of this clonotype. This chain uses TRBV28 with TRBJ2-3; 9 bases match TRBD1. CDR3 length: 15 amino acids. Germline-derived CDR1 and CDR2 are MDHEN and SYDVKM. With 2 bases clipped from V and 2 bases from J, the junction kept 2 bases outside the gene matches. CDR3 loop: CASSLGTGPTDTQYF. The CDR3 nucleotides are TGTGCCAGCAGTTTAGGGACAGGGCCCACAGATACGCAGTATTTT.

The genes are TRBV7-2 and TRBJ1-4; D is possibly TRBD1 (5 bases). CDR3 size: 15 residues. Germline CDR1 reads SGHTA; CDR2 reads FQGNSA. Trimming took 4 bases from V and 5 from J, leaving 14 bases between them. CDR3 loop: CASSSATGVNEKLFF. Here the CDR3 DNA reads TGTGCCAGCAGCTCAGCCACAGGCGTCAATGAAAAACTGTTTTTT.

This clonotype has a handful of counts. CDR3 protein: CSVGRDGTGELFF. In DNA form, the CDR3 reads TGCAGCGTTGGCCGGGACGGCACCGGGGAGCTGTTTTTT. The chain is built from TRBV29-1 and TRBJ2-2; the D call may be TRBD1 or TRBD2 (5 bases each). Germline CDR1 and CDR2: SQVTM and ANQGSEA. This CDR3 spans 13 amino acids. The V end lost 4 bases, the J end lost 4 bases, and 10 bases lay between the germline ends.

This rearrangement joins TRBV27 to TRBJ2-1; 9 bases are a match to TRBD2. CDR3 size: 16 residues. Trimming took 5 bases from V and 6 from J; bases not matched to a gene: 11. From germline, CDR1 is MNHEY and CDR2 SMNVEV (reference sequence). As DNA, the CDR3 is TGTGCCAGCAGTCCCGATGGGGGCGGGAGGGTCAATGAGCAGTTCTTC. This translates into CASSPDGGGRVNEQFF.

The chain is built from TRBV5-1 and TRBJ2-5, with D perhaps TRBD1 or TRBD2 (5 bases each). The CDR3 is 13 residues long. Germline assignment: CDR1 SGHRS and CDR2 YFSETQ. The V and J ends lost 6 bases and 4 bases respectively, with 13 bases between them. CDR3 region: CASIRDQGETQYF. CDR3 nucleotides: TGCGCCAGCATTCGGGACCAAGGAGAGACCCAGTACTTC. The full variable domain, with the rest looked up from reference TRBV5-1 and TRBJ2-5, is KAGVTQTPRYLIKTRGQQVTLSCSPISGHRSVSWYQQTPGQGLQFLFEYFSETQRNKGNFPGRFSGRQFSNSRSEMNVSTLELGDSALYLCASIRDQGETQYFGPGTRLLVL.

This clonotype came up a few times. The genes are TRBV20-1 and TRBJ2-7; maybe TRBD1 (6 bases). This CDR3 region has 14 residues. Between the trimmed V and J ends, which lost 0 bases and 1 base, there was a span of 10 bases. Germline V gene data show CDR1 as DFQATT and CDR2 as SNEGSKA (reference sequence). The CDR3 nucleotides read TGCAGTGCTAGAGATACCAGGGGATCCTACGAGCAGTACTTC. Translation: CSARDTRGSYEQYF.

This clonotype was counted between two and nine times. The chain couples TRBV21-1 to TRBJ1-1; TRBD1 was called by the table and not checked on the DNA. TRBV21-1 counts as a pseudogene. CDR3 length: 14 amino acids. DNA of the CDR3: TGTGCCAGCAGCAAGACAGGGGTGAACACTGAAGCTTTCTTT. It is translated as CASSKTGVNTEAFF.

This CDR3 is CSVKSLAGYNNEQFF. The CDR3 DNA is TGCAGTGTCAAATCCCTAGCGGGCTATAACAATGAGCAGTTCTTC. The V and J genes are TRBV20-1 and TRBJ2-1; 8 bases align to TRBD2. The CDR3 is 15 residues long. With V trimmed by 7 bases and J by 5 bases, 13 bases remained unmatched. Per germline, CDR1 DFQATT and CDR2 SNEGSKA (reference sequence).

The rearrangement joins TRBV9 to TRBJ1-6; 8 bases align to TRBD1. CDR3 length: 17 residues. CDR1 is SGDLS and CDR2 is YYNGEE in the germline V gene. The junction had 11 bases not matched to a gene; V was cut back by 0 bases and J by 9 bases. This CDR3 is CASSVGDLSGGSSPLHF. The CDR3 DNA sequence: TGTGCCAGCAGCGTAGGAGACCTCTCAGGGGGCAGTTCACCCCTCCACTTT.

CDR3 sequence (DNA): TGTGCCAGCAGGACAGGACAGGTTCTAATGTTGTACTTC. Translating it yields CASRTGQVLMLYF. The chain couples TRBV6-6 to TRBJ2-4; 7 nucleotides line up with TRBD1. The CDR3 loop spans 13 amino acids. V gave up 6 bases and J gave up 15 bases; unmatched junction bases: 14. Germline CDR1 and CDR2: MNHNY and SVGAGI (reference sequence).

This rearrangement joins TRBV5-1 to TRBJ2-5, with D perhaps matching TRBD1 (6 bases). The J call may be faulty, since TRBJ2-7 better matches the DNA end. The CDR3 sequence is 14 residues long. Germline assignment: CDR1 SGHRS and CDR2 YFSETQ. CDR3 in amino acids: CASSLNTGTSEQYF. CDR3 nucleotides: TGCGCCAGCAGCCTAAATACAGGGACCTCCGAGCAGTACTTC.

V usage is TRBV14 and J usage is TRBJ2-1, with TRBD2 as a possible D gene (6 bases). CDR3 size: 18 residues. Germline V CDR1 and CDR2: SGHDN, FVKESK. Trimming pared 0 bases from V and 0 bases from J, leaving 15 bases between. The DNA of the CDR3 is TGTGCCAGCAGCCAAGATTGGGGAGCGGGTGCCTCCTACAATGAGCAGTTCTTC. Its translation is CASSQDWGAGASYNEQFF.

The chain uses TRBV6-2 or TRBV6-3 and TRBJ2-1; D may be TRBD1 or TRBD2 (5 bases each). The V gene's germline CDR1 is MNHEY and CDR2 SVGEGT. The CDR3 sequence is 15 residues long. Between the trimmed V and J ends, which lost 6 bases and 8 bases, there was a span of 20 bases. This CDR3 is CASSYAVGLADEQFF. CDR3 DNA: TGTGCCAGCAGCTACGCGGTGGGGCTAGCAGATGAGCAGTTCTTC.

This clonotype showed up just once. The rearrangement joins TRBV5-5 to TRBJ2-1, with D perhaps matching TRBD2 (5 bases). Trimming took 4 bases from V and 4 from J, leaving 12 bases between them. The germline CDR1 and CDR2 sequences are SGHKS and YYEKEE (reference sequence). The CDR3 runs 14 residues. The CDR3 DNA is TGTGCCAGCAGCGTGGGCGGGCAGTACAATGAGCAGTTCTTC. This gives the protein CASSVGGQYNEQFF.

This clonotype was seen repeatedly, ten times or more. The J gene is TRBJ2-7, the V gene TRBV27; TRBD1 matches at 7 bases. V shed 8 bases, J shed 4 bases, and the junction held 2 bases outside the gene matches. Germline loops: CDR1 MNHEY, CDR2 SMNVEV (reference sequence). This CDR3 comprises 11 residues. The CDR3 loop is CASGTAYEQYF. CDR3 bases: TGTGCCAGCGGGACAGCATACGAGCAGTACTTC.

This chain joins TRBV4-2 and TRBJ2-7; no definite D call. The J call may not be correct, given that the DNA end is closer to TRBJ2-1. The CDR3 is 16 residues long. Germline lookup yields CDR1 LGHNA and CDR2 YNFKEQ. CDR3 region: CASSQGTTPWADEQFF. The CDR3 DNA follows: TGTGCCAGCAGCCAAGGAACTACCCCGTGGGCGGATGAGCAGTTCTTC.

This clonotype was seen a few times. This chain connects TRBV4-1 to TRBJ2-3; no clear D. Germline V CDR1 and CDR2: MGHRA, YSYEKL. This CDR3 is built from 16 residues. The germline V and J ends were trimmed by 0 bases and 4 bases, with 14 bases remaining between them. DNA for the CDR3: TGCGCCAGCAGCCAAGATCGGCGACCCAGTTCAGATACGCAGTATTTT. Amino acid sequence: CASSQDRRPSSDTQYF.

The V call is TRBV7-2, the J call TRBJ2-5, with D possibly being TRBD1 or TRBD2 (5 bases each). The CDR3 has 14 amino acids. V lost 4 bases and J 7 bases, leaving 16 bases between the germline ends. Germline CDR1 and CDR2: SGHTA and FQGNSA. CDR3 coding DNA: TGTGCCAGCAGCTCGGGACCCACCGCGGGGACCCAGTACTTC. Protein sequence: CASSSGPTAGTQYF. Using reference TRBV7-2 and TRBJ2-5 for the parts outside the CDR3, the full variable domain is GAGVSQSPSNKVTEKGKDVELRCDPISGHTALYWYRQSLGQGLEFLIYFQGNSAPDKSGLPSDRFSAERTGGSVSTLTIQRTQQEDSAVYLCASSSGPTAGTQYFGPGTRLLVL.